This T cell receptor beta chain was sequenced for a study of blood T cell repertoires in COVID-19. Study overall: Samples came from the United States, Italy and Spain, spanning acute and convalescent COVID-19. T cells, B-cell-depleted T cells, or PBMCs provided the cDNA or gDNA that served as material.

Methods used by the authors: Cell counts per sample came from amplifying reference gene primers. Libraries were prepared by immunoSEQ multiplex PCR; TCRdb keeps only in-frame clonotypes and omits some of them. V, J and clone size are those of that table, while D and trimming were read from the DNA. The table has about 260,000 clones, about 80% seen once. CDR3 size: 17 residues. CDR1 and CDR2 (germline): SGHAT, FQNNGV. Trimming removed 4 bases from V and 1 base from J; junction bases left unmatched: 9. V and J are TRBV11-2 and TRBJ2-7, with 11 bases matching TRBD2. The sequence derives from an elderly woman with acute or convalescent COVID-19. Sequencing input: peripheral blood. CDR3 DNA sequence: TGTGCCAGCAGCTCCCGGGCTCTAGCGGGGGGTTCCTACGAGCAGTACTTC. It yields the protein CASSSRALAGGSYEQYF.